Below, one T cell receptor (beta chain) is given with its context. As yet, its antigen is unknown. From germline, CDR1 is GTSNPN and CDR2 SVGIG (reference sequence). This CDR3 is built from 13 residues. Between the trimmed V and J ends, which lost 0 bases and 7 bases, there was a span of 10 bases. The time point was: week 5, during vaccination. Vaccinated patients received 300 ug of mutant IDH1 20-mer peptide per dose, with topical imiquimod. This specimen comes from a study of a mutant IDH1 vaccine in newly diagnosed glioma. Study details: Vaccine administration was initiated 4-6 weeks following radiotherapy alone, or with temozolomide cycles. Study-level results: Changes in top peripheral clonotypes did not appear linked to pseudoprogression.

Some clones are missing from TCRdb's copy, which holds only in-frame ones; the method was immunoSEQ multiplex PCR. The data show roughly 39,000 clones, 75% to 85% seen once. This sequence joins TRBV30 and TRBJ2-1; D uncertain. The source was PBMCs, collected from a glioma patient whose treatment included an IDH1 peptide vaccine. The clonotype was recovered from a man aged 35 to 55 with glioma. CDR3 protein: CAWSVIQLNEQFF. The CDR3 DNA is TGTGCCTGGAGTGTAATACAGCTTAATGAGCAGTTCTTC.